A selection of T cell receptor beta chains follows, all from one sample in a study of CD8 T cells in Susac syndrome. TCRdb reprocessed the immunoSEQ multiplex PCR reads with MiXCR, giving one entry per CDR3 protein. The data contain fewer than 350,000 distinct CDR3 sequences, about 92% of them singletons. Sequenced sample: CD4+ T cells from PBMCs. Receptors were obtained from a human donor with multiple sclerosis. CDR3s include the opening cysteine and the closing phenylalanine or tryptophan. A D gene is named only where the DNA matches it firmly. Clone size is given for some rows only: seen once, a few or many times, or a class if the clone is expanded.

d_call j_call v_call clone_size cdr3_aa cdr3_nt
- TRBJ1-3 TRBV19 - CSSSAGVSGNTIYF TGTTCCAGTAGCGCAGGCGTCTCTGGAAACACCATATATTTT
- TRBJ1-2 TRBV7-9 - CASSLAQGTYGYTF TGTGCCAGCAGCTTAGCGCAGGGTACTTATGGCTACACCTTC
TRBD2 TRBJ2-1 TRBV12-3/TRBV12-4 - CASSPIVAGVSDEQFF TGTGCCAGCAGTCCCATCGTGGCGGGAGTTTCCGATGAGCAGTTCTTC
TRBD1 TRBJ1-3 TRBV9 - CASSAGQGMFSGNTIYF TGTGCCAGCAGTGCGGGACAGGGGATGTTCTCTGGAAACACCATATATTTT
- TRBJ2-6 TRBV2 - CASTKSRGSGANVLTF TGTGCCAGCACCAAAAGCCGCGGCTCTGGGGCCAACGTCCTGACTTTC
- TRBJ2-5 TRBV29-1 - CSVVKTGLQETQYF TGCAGCGTCGTTAAAACGGGCCTACAAGAGACCCAGTACTTC
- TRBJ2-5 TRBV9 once CASSPIGGTQYF TGTGCCAGCAGCCCCATAGGAGGGACCCAGTACTTC
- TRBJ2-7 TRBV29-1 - CSVEDLRGMSYEQYF TGCAGCGTTGAAGATCTGAGGGGGATGAGTTACGAGCAGTACTTC
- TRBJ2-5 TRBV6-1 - CASSRESRETQYF TGTGCCAGCAGCCGGGAGAGTCGGGAGACCCAGTACTTC
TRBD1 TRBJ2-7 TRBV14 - CASSQVRTGSHEQYF TGTGCCAGCAGCCAAGTAAGGACAGGGTCGCACGAGCAGTACTTC
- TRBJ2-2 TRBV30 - CAWSQHPDTGELFF TGTGCCTGGAGTCAACACCCTGACACCGGGGAGCTGTTTTTT
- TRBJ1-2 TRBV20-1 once CSAQTLWGYTF TGCAGTGCTCAAACCCTATGGGGCTACACCTTC
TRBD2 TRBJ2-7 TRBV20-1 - CSARERTSGTYKQYF TGCAGTGCTAGAGAAAGGACTAGCGGCACCTACAAGCAGTACTTC
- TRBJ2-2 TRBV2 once CASSELGTSNTGELFF TGTGCCAGCAGTGAACTAGGGACATCGAACACCGGGGAGCTGTTTTTT
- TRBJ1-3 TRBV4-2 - CASSQGRGGQAGNTIYF TGTGCCAGCAGCCAAGGAAGAGGGGGTCAGGCCGGAAACACCATATATTTT
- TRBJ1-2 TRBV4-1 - CASSQDAGRGGYTF TGCGCCAGCAGCCAAGACGCCGGCAGAGGTGGCTACACCTTC
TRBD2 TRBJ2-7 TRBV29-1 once CSVLLAGVNEQYF TGCAGCGTTTTACTAGCGGGAGTGAACGAGCAGTACTTC
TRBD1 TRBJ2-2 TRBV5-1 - CASRRFGQGTGELFF TGCGCCAGCAGAAGGTTCGGACAGGGGACCGGGGAGCTGTTTTTT
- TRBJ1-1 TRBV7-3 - CASSLMGATEAFF TGTGCCAGCAGCTTAATGGGGGCCACTGAAGCTTTCTTT
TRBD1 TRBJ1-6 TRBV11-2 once CASSSSTGANFHF TGTGCCAGCAGCTCCTCGACAGGGGCTAACTTCCACTTT
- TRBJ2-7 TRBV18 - CASSGGASYEQYF TGTGCCAGCTCTGGCGGAGCCTCCTACGAGCAGTACTTC
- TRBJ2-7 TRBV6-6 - CASTMGSYEQYF TGTGCCAGCACCATGGGGAGCTACGAGCAGTACTTC
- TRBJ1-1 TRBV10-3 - CAISPGRADTEAFF TGTGCCATCAGTCCCGGGCGGGCGGACACTGAAGCTTTCTTT
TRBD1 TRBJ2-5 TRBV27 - CASSSAGGKETQYF TGTGCCAGCAGTTCGGCAGGGGGCAAGGAGACCCAGTACTTC
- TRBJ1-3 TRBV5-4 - CASSLYGGNTIYF TGTGCCAGCAGCTTGTATGGGGGAAACACCATATATTTT
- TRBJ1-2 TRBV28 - CASSYKPYGYTF TGTGCCAGCAGTTATAAACCTTATGGCTACACCTTC